This T cell receptor (beta chain) comes out of a study of shared clonotypes between healthy human individuals. As for the study in general: Each donor had three CD4 naive, three CD4 memory, two CD8 naive and one CD8 memory plate. Overall study results and limits: Rarefaction demonstrated incomplete sorted-subset sequencing despite large depth.

V lost 7 bases and J lost 8, with 14 bases in between. The germline V gene encodes CDR1 SQVTM and CDR2 ANQGSEA. The CDR3 extends over 11 amino acids. Terminally differentiated effector memory CD45RA+ cells were left out of the naive CD8 fraction, which was CD45RO-negative and positively selected for CCR7. A remark on this clone: Its matching antigen is unknown.

Using immunoSEQ multiplex PCR, the repertoire was profiled, and TCRdb retains in-frame clones only, with some absent. The sample yields a few million clones, roughly 93% seen once. V gene TRBV29-1 combines with J gene TRBJ1-2; D is perhaps TRBD1 (6 bases). The receptor was derived from a man aged 18-30 years in good health. Some clones in this sample may be carry-over from other donors' samples. The sample consisted of naive CD8+ T cells from PBMCs. CDR3 region: CSAEGQSGYTF. The CDR3 nucleotides read TGCAGCGCCGAGGGACAATCAGGCTACACCTTC.